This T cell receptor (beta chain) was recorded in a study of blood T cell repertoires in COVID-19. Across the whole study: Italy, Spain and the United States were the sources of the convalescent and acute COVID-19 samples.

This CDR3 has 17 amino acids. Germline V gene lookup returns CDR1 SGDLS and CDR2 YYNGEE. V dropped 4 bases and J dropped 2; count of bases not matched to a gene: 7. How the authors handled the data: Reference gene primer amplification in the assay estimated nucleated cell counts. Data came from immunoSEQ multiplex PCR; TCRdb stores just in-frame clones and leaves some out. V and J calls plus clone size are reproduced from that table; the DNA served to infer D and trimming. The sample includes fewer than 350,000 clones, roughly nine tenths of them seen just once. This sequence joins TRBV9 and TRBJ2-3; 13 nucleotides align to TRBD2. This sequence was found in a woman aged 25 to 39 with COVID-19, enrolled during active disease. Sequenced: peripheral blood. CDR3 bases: TGTGCCAGCAGCCCTTCACTAGCGGGGGGGTTCACAGATACGCAGTATTTT. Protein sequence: CASSPSLAGGFTDTQYF.